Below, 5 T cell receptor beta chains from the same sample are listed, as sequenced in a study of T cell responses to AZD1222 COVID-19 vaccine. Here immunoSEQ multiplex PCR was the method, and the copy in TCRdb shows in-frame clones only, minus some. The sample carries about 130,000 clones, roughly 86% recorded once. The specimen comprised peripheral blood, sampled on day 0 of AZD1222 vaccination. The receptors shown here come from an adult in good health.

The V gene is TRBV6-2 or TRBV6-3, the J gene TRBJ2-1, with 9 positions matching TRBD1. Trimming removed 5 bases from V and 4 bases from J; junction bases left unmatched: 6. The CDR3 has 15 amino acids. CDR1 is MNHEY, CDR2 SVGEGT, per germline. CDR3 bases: TGTGCCAGCAGTGCCGGGACAGGGATTTACAATGAGCAGTTCTTC. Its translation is CASSAGTGIYNEQFF.

The CDR3 spells CAISEGLTYEQYF. CDR3 DNA: TGTGCCATCAGTGAGGGCCTGACCTACGAGCAGTACTTC. The genes are TRBV10-3 and TRBJ2-7, with D unclear. In germline, CDR1 is ENHRY, CDR2 SYGVKD. The CDR3 sequence is 13 residues long. Trimming removed 2 bases from V and 2 bases from J, with 7 bases in between.

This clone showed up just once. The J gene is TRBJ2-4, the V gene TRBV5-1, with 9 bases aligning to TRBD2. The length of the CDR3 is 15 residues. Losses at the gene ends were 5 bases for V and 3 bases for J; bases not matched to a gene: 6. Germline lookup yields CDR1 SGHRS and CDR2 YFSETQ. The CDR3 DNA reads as TGCGCCAGCAGGAGTAGCGGGGGACTCAAAAACATTCAGTACTTC. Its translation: CASRSSGGLKNIQYF.

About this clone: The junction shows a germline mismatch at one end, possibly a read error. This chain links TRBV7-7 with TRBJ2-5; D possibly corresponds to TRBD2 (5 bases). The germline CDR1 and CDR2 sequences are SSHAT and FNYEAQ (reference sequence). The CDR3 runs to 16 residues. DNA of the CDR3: TGTGCTAGCAGCTTAAATCTTTGGGGAAGCGGAGAGACCCAGTACTTC. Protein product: CASSLNLWGSGETQYF.

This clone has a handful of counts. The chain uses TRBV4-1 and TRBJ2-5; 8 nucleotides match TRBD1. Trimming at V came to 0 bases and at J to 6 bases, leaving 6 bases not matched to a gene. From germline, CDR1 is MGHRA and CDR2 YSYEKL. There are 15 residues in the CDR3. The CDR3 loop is CASSQDGQGAQTQYF. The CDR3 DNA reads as TGCGCCAGCAGCCAAGACGGACAGGGCGCTCAGACCCAGTACTTC.